Sequencing of this T cell receptor beta chain was carried out in a study of blood T cells in healthy people across ages. Notes on the study in general: Age showed a roughly linear inverse relationship with TCR beta diversity per million T cells.

This clonotype has ten or more counts. Its antigen is currently unknown. It was with a sample-barcoded 5' primer and a J-beta primer mix that a second PCR of about 6 to 12 cycles was run. Every sample gave at least 2.5 million paired-end reads containing CDR3. Using its own MiXCR run on the 5' RACE reads, TCRdb lists one record per CDR3 protein. The table lists hundreds of thousands of distinct CDR3 sequences, just under 25% of them singletons. This sample was shared with a second study, whose subject was T cells of mothers and their children. That study adds: Inherited differences only slightly affect thymic shaping of TCR recombination output.

This TCR derives from a boy aged 5-17 years in good health. The specimen was blood.

The DNA of the CDR3 is TGCGCCAGCAGCCTAAGACTAGTCTCGACCCACAATGAGCAGTTCTTC. This encodes CASSLRLVSTHNEQFF. This chain connects TRBV4-1 to TRBJ2-1, with a tentative D call TRBD2 (6 bases). Trimming cost V 4 bases and J 5 bases, with 18 bases left between them. The CDR3 is made up of 16 amino acids. Germline lookup yields CDR1 MGHRA and CDR2 YSYEKL.